These T cell receptor beta chains were read from a single sample in a study of T cell repertoires in aging, cancer and after chemotherapy. TCRdb recomputed calls from the multiplex PCR reads with MiXCR, one row per CDR3 protein. The data contain fewer than 15,000 distinct CDR3 sequences, around 23% of them singletons. The sequenced material came from blood. The receptors originated from a human donor in good health. Each CDR3 is given with its conserved first and last residue. Each record gives: CDR3 length, V gene, D gene, J gene, clone size, CDR3 DNA, CDR3 protein. The D gene is left open where the match is weak. Rows give clone size only sometimes, using once, few, many, or a class for an expanded clone.

cdr3_length: 14; v_call: TRBV18; d_call: -; j_call: TRBJ1-2; clone_size: few; cdr3_nt: TGTGCCAGCTCACCACCGGGGACGGCATATGGCTACACCTTC; cdr3_aa: CASSPPGTAYGYTF
cdr3_length: 15; v_call: TRBV4-3; d_call: -; j_call: TRBJ1-2; clone_size: many; cdr3_nt: TGCGCCAGCAGCCAAGATCAATCCAGGGGATATGGCTACACCTTC; cdr3_aa: CASSQDQSRGYGYTF
cdr3_length: 12; v_call: TRBV11-2; d_call: -; j_call: TRBJ2-5; clone_size: few; cdr3_nt: TGTGCCAGCAGCTTACAATGGGAGACCCAGTACTTC; cdr3_aa: CASSLQWETQYF
cdr3_length: 14; v_call: TRBV7-2; d_call: -; j_call: TRBJ2-7; clone_size: -; cdr3_nt: TGTGCCAGCGGACCTCCACGGGACACTCACGAGCAGTACTTC; cdr3_aa: CASGPPRDTHEQYF
cdr3_length: 17; v_call: TRBV4-3; d_call: -; j_call: TRBJ2-7; clone_size: -; cdr3_nt: TGCGCCAGCAGCCAAGATACCGCCAGGGGCTACTCCTACGAGCAGTACTTC; cdr3_aa: CASSQDTARGYSYEQYF
cdr3_length: 13; v_call: TRBV20-1; d_call: TRBD1; j_call: TRBJ1-1; clone_size: few; cdr3_nt: TGCAGTGCAGCACAGGGGGGGAACACTGAAGCTTTCTTT; cdr3_aa: CSAAQGGNTEAFF
cdr3_length: 13; v_call: TRBV4-1; d_call: -; j_call: TRBJ2-7; clone_size: few; cdr3_nt: TGCGCCAGCAGCCAGAGAGGAGGCTACGAGCAGTACTTC; cdr3_aa: CASSQRGGYEQYF
cdr3_length: 15; v_call: TRBV7-9; d_call: -; j_call: TRBJ2-1; clone_size: -; cdr3_nt: TGTGCCAGCAGCTTAATAGGGGGGGGCGACAATGAGCAGTTCTTC; cdr3_aa: CASSLIGGGDNEQFF
cdr3_length: 15; v_call: TRBV6-5; d_call: -; j_call: TRBJ1-5; clone_size: -; cdr3_nt: TGTGCCAGCAGTTACTCGGCCTATAGCAATCAGCCCCAGCATTTT; cdr3_aa: CASSYSAYSNQPQHF
cdr3_length: 14; v_call: TRBV29-1; d_call: TRBD1; j_call: TRBJ1-6; clone_size: medium-sized; cdr3_nt: TGCAGCGTCCGGACAGGGACCTATAATTCACCCCTCCACTTT; cdr3_aa: CSVRTGTYNSPLHF
cdr3_length: 13; v_call: TRBV18; d_call: -; j_call: TRBJ1-1; clone_size: once; cdr3_nt: TGTGCCAGCTCAGGGACCCCGGGTGCTGAAGCTTTCTTT; cdr3_aa: CASSGTPGAEAFF
cdr3_length: 13; v_call: TRBV30; d_call: TRBD1; j_call: TRBJ2-5; clone_size: -; cdr3_nt: TGTGCCTGGAGTTTGCGGACAGGGGCTGGGCAGTACTTC; cdr3_aa: CAWSLRTGAGQYF
cdr3_length: 16; v_call: TRBV5-6; d_call: TRBD2; j_call: TRBJ2-2; clone_size: -; cdr3_nt: TGTGCCAGCAGCAAACCGTTTAGCGGGGGAATCGGGGAGCTGTTTTTT; cdr3_aa: CASSKPFSGGIGELFF
cdr3_length: 12; v_call: TRBV29-1; d_call: -; j_call: TRBJ2-5; clone_size: few; cdr3_nt: TGCAGCGTTGCCCCCGGTAACCGGGGCCAGTACTTC; cdr3_aa: CSVAPGNRGQYF
cdr3_length: 16; v_call: TRBV7-9; d_call: TRBD2; j_call: TRBJ2-3; clone_size: -; cdr3_nt: TGTGCCAGCAGCTTCCTAGCGGGGGGGGCCACAGATACGCAGTATTTT; cdr3_aa: CASSFLAGGATDTQYF
cdr3_length: 14; v_call: TRBV12-3/TRBV12-4; d_call: -; j_call: TRBJ2-3; clone_size: -; cdr3_nt: TGTGCCAGCACTTCCGACAGCTACACAGATACGCAGTATTTT; cdr3_aa: CASTSDSYTDTQYF
cdr3_length: 14; v_call: TRBV10-3; d_call: -; j_call: TRBJ2-3; clone_size: -; cdr3_nt: TGTGCCATCAGTAAAGACAGGGAGGCAGATACGCAGTATTTT; cdr3_aa: CAISKDREADTQYF
cdr3_length: 14; v_call: TRBV5-1; d_call: TRBD1; j_call: TRBJ2-7; clone_size: few; cdr3_nt: TGCGCCAGCAGCGCGGACAGGGGCGCGGGCGAGCAGTACTTC; cdr3_aa: CASSADRGAGEQYF
cdr3_length: 14; v_call: TRBV7-9; d_call: -; j_call: TRBJ2-7; clone_size: -; cdr3_nt: TGTGCCAGCAGCTTAGGACACCCTCCCTACGAGCAGTACTTC; cdr3_aa: CASSLGHPPYEQYF
cdr3_length: 15; v_call: TRBV5-1; d_call: TRBD1; j_call: TRBJ1-2; clone_size: -; cdr3_nt: TGCGCCAGCAGCCCCCTAGAGGGACAGGGGTATGGCTACACCTTC; cdr3_aa: CASSPLEGQGYGYTF
cdr3_length: 13; v_call: TRBV10-1; d_call: -; j_call: TRBJ2-5; clone_size: few; cdr3_nt: TGCGCCAGCAGTCCAGGGAGGCAAGAGACCCAGTACTTC; cdr3_aa: CASSPGRQETQYF
cdr3_length: 12; v_call: TRBV5-6; d_call: -; j_call: TRBJ2-7; clone_size: -; cdr3_nt: TGTGCCAGCAGACAGGGAGGCTACGAGCAGTACTTC; cdr3_aa: CASRQGGYEQYF
cdr3_length: 13; v_call: TRBV12-3/TRBV12-4; d_call: -; j_call: TRBJ2-3; clone_size: few; cdr3_nt: TGTGCCACCAGACGCAGTGGGGCAGATACGCAGTATTTT; cdr3_aa: CATRRSGADTQYF
cdr3_length: 15; v_call: TRBV19; d_call: TRBD1; j_call: TRBJ1-2; clone_size: few; cdr3_nt: TGTGCCAGTAGTATAGGATCCAACAGGGGCTATGGCTACACCTTC; cdr3_aa: CASSIGSNRGYGYTF
cdr3_length: 13; v_call: TRBV6-2/TRBV6-3; d_call: -; j_call: TRBJ2-1; clone_size: -; cdr3_nt: TGTGCCAGCAGTGTACGTAGGGTAAATGAGCAGTTCTTC; cdr3_aa: CASSVRRVNEQFF
cdr3_length: 15; v_call: TRBV28; d_call: -; j_call: TRBJ2-7; clone_size: -; cdr3_nt: TGTGCCAGCAGCCCGGGTAGTTTAAGCTCCTACGAGCAGTACTTC; cdr3_aa: CASSPGSLSSYEQYF
cdr3_length: 14; v_call: TRBV19; d_call: -; j_call: TRBJ1-1; clone_size: -; cdr3_nt: TGTGCCAGTAGTATCGCCGGGGCCGGTGTTGAAGCTTTCTTT; cdr3_aa: CASSIAGAGVEAFF
cdr3_length: 15; v_call: TRBV6-2/TRBV6-3; d_call: -; j_call: TRBJ1-1; clone_size: few; cdr3_nt: TGTGCCAGCAGTTACCGGAGGGCCCTGGGGACTGAAGCTTTCTTT; cdr3_aa: CASSYRRALGTEAFF
cdr3_length: 16; v_call: TRBV6-5; d_call: TRBD1; j_call: TRBJ2-1; clone_size: few; cdr3_nt: TGTGCCAGCAGTCAGAACCCGGGACAGGTAAACAATGAGCAGTTCTTC; cdr3_aa: CASSQNPGQVNNEQFF
cdr3_length: 14; v_call: TRBV11-2; d_call: -; j_call: TRBJ1-6; clone_size: -; cdr3_nt: TGTGCCAGCAGCCAACGACAGGTTAATTCACCCCTCCACTTT; cdr3_aa: CASSQRQVNSPLHF
cdr3_length: 13; v_call: TRBV7-9; d_call: -; j_call: TRBJ2-5; clone_size: few; cdr3_nt: TGTGCCAGCAGCGGTACTAGCTATGAGACCCAGTACTTC; cdr3_aa: CASSGTSYETQYF
cdr3_length: 14; v_call: TRBV10-3; d_call: -; j_call: TRBJ1-1; clone_size: few; cdr3_nt: TGTGCCATCAGTGAGTCGAGGGTGAACACTGAAGCTTTCTTT; cdr3_aa: CAISESRVNTEAFF
cdr3_length: 14; v_call: TRBV7-9; d_call: -; j_call: TRBJ1-1; clone_size: -; cdr3_nt: TGTGCCAGCAGCTTCCGCCCCCCTACCCCTGAAGCTTTCTTT; cdr3_aa: CASSFRPPTPEAFF
cdr3_length: 14; v_call: TRBV7-3; d_call: -; j_call: TRBJ1-1; clone_size: -; cdr3_nt: TGTGCCAGCAGCTTAACCGAGACTCACACTGAAGCTTTCTTT; cdr3_aa: CASSLTETHTEAFF
cdr3_length: 13; v_call: TRBV7-3; d_call: -; j_call: TRBJ2-5; clone_size: few; cdr3_nt: TGTGCCAGCAGCGGGGGTAGGGGGGAGACCCAGTACTTC; cdr3_aa: CASSGGRGETQYF
cdr3_length: 14; v_call: TRBV12-3/TRBV12-4; d_call: TRBD1; j_call: TRBJ1-4; clone_size: few; cdr3_nt: TGTGCCAGCAGACAGGGGGTAGCTAATGAAAAACTGTTTTTT; cdr3_aa: CASRQGVANEKLFF
cdr3_length: 15; v_call: TRBV6-5; d_call: TRBD1; j_call: TRBJ2-3; clone_size: -; cdr3_nt: TGTGCCAGCAGCCGGGACAGCCTAATCACAGATACGCAGTATTTT; cdr3_aa: CASSRDSLITDTQYF
cdr3_length: 15; v_call: TRBV6-1; d_call: TRBD1; j_call: TRBJ2-3; clone_size: few; cdr3_nt: TGTGCCAGCAGTGTCCGGGACAGAACCACAGATACGCAGTATTTT; cdr3_aa: CASSVRDRTTDTQYF
cdr3_length: 14; v_call: TRBV20-1; d_call: -; j_call: TRBJ2-7; clone_size: -; cdr3_nt: TGCAGTGCGCCTGACAGGCGGAGCTCCTACGAGCAGTACTTC; cdr3_aa: CSAPDRRSSYEQYF
cdr3_length: 15; v_call: TRBV7-3; d_call: TRBD1; j_call: TRBJ2-1; clone_size: few; cdr3_nt: TGTGCCAGCAGCATCGGGACAGGAGATCACAATGAGCAGTTCTTC; cdr3_aa: CASSIGTGDHNEQFF
cdr3_length: 15; v_call: TRBV5-1; d_call: -; j_call: TRBJ2-2; clone_size: -; cdr3_nt: TGCGCCAGCAGCTTGACAGGGAGAGTGGCCGGGGAGCTGTTTTTT; cdr3_aa: CASSLTGRVAGELFF
cdr3_length: 17; v_call: TRBV4-3; d_call: TRBD1; j_call: TRBJ2-7; clone_size: -; cdr3_nt: TGTGCCAGCAGCCTCACACATAATACCGACAGGGCCTACGAGCAGTACTTC; cdr3_aa: CASSLTHNTDRAYEQYF
cdr3_length: 16; v_call: TRBV7-2; d_call: TRBD2; j_call: TRBJ2-1; clone_size: few; cdr3_nt: TGTGCCAGCAGCCGGATCGCGGGGGGGATCTACAATGAGCAGTTCTTC; cdr3_aa: CASSRIAGGIYNEQFF
cdr3_length: 17; v_call: TRBV6-5; d_call: TRBD2; j_call: TRBJ2-2; clone_size: few; cdr3_nt: TGTGCCATCAGCCCTGGAGGACTAGCGACGGACACCGGGGAGCTGTTTTTT; cdr3_aa: CAISPGGLATDTGELFF
cdr3_length: 16; v_call: TRBV20-1; d_call: -; j_call: TRBJ1-4; clone_size: medium-sized; cdr3_nt: TGCAGTGCTAGAAGACCCCGCTCGGGAGCTAATGAAAAACTGTTTTTT; cdr3_aa: CSARRPRSGANEKLFF
cdr3_length: 11; v_call: TRBV30; d_call: -; j_call: TRBJ1-1; clone_size: few; cdr3_nt: TGTGCCTGGAGTAGAGTCACTGAAGCTTTCTTT; cdr3_aa: CAWSRVTEAFF
cdr3_length: 14; v_call: TRBV6-1; d_call: TRBD1; j_call: TRBJ2-3; clone_size: few; cdr3_nt: TGTGCCAGCAGGAAGACAGGGAGTACAGATACGCAGTATTTT; cdr3_aa: CASRKTGSTDTQYF
cdr3_length: 14; v_call: TRBV4-1; d_call: TRBD1; j_call: TRBJ2-2; clone_size: -; cdr3_nt: TGCGCCAGCAGCCGGGACAGGTACACCGGGGAGCTGTTTTTT; cdr3_aa: CASSRDRYTGELFF
cdr3_length: 13; v_call: TRBV5-1; d_call: -; j_call: TRBJ1-3; clone_size: once; cdr3_nt: TGCGCCAGCAGTCTCGGGTCCGGAAACACCATATATTTT; cdr3_aa: CASSLGSGNTIYF
cdr3_length: 18; v_call: TRBV24-1; d_call: TRBD1; j_call: TRBJ2-3; clone_size: -; cdr3_nt: TGTGCCACCAGTGACCCCAGACCAAAGACAGGGAGCACAGATACGCAGTATTTT; cdr3_aa: CATSDPRPKTGSTDTQYF
cdr3_length: 17; v_call: TRBV15; d_call: TRBD1; j_call: TRBJ1-2; clone_size: medium-sized; cdr3_nt: TGTGCCACCAGCAGAGATAGGGGACAGGCCCGTTCCTATGGCTACACCTTC; cdr3_aa: CATSRDRGQARSYGYTF
cdr3_length: 15; v_call: TRBV7-3; d_call: -; j_call: TRBJ2-5; clone_size: -; cdr3_nt: TGTGCCAGCAGCGCCGGGACACCTAGTCAAGAGACCCAGTACTTC; cdr3_aa: CASSAGTPSQETQYF
cdr3_length: 14; v_call: TRBV20-1; d_call: TRBD1; j_call: TRBJ1-1; clone_size: -; cdr3_nt: TGCAGACTTGAGACAGGGGAAGTAAGCACTGAAGCTTTCTTT; cdr3_aa: CRLETGEVSTEAFF